Sequencing of this TCR beta chain was carried out in a study of control samples from healthy donors and cancer patients. The CDR3 consists of 12 residues. Only in-frame clones appear in the TCRdb table, and some are missing; sequencing was by immunoSEQ multiplex PCR. This table holds about 92,000 clones, around 80% found once. This rearrangement joins TRBV21-1 to TRBJ1-1. TRBV21-1 is flagged as a pseudogene. This clonotype was sampled from a woman aged 60-75 years in good health. Sequenced sample: blood. The chain's CDR3 is CASSFVNTEAFF. The CDR3 nucleotides read TGTGCCAGCAGCTTTGTGAACACTGAAGCTTTCTTT.